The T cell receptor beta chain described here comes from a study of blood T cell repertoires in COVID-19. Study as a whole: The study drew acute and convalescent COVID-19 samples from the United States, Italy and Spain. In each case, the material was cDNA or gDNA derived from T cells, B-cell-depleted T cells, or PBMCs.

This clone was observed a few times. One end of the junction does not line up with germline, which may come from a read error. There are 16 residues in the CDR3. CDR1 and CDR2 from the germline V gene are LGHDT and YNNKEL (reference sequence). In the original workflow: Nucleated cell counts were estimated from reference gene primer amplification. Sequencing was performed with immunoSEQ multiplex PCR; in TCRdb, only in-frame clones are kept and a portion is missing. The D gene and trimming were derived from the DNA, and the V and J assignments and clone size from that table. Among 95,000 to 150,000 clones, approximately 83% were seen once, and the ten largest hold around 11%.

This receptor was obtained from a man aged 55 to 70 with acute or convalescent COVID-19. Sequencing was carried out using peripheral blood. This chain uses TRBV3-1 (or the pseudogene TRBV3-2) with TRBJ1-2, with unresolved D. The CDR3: CASSQDGGPDAYSYTF. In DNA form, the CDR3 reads TGTGCCAGCAGCCAAGACGGAGGGCCCGACGCCTATAGCTACACCTTC.